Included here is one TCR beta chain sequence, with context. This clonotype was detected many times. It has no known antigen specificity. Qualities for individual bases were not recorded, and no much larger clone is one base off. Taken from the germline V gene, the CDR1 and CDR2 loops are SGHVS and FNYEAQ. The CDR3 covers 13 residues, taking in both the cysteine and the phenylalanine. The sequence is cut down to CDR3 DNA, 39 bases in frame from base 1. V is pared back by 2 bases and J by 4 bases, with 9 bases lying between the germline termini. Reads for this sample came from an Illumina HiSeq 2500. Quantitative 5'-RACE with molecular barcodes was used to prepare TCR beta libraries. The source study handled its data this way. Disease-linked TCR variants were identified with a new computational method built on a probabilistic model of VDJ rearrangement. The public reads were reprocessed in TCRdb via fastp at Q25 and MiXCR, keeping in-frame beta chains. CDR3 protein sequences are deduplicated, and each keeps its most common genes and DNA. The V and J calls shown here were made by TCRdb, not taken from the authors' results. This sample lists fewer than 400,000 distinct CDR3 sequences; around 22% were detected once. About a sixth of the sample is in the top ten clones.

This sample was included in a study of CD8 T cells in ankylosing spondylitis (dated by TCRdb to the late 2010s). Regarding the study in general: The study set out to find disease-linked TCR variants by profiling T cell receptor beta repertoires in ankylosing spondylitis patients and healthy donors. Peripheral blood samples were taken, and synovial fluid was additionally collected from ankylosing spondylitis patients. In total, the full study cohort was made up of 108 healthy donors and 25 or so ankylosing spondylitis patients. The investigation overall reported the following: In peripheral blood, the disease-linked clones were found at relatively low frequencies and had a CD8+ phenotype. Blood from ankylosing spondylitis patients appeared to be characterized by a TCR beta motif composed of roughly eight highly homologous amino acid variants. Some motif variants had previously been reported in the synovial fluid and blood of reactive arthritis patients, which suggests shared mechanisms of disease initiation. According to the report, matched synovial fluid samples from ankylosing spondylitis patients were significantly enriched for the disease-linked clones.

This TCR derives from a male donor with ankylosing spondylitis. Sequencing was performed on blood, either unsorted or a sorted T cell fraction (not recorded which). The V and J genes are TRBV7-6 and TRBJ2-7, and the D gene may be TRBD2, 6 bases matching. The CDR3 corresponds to CASSLIREYEQYF. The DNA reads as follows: TGTGCCAGCAGCTTAATTCGGGAGTACGAGCAGTACTTC.